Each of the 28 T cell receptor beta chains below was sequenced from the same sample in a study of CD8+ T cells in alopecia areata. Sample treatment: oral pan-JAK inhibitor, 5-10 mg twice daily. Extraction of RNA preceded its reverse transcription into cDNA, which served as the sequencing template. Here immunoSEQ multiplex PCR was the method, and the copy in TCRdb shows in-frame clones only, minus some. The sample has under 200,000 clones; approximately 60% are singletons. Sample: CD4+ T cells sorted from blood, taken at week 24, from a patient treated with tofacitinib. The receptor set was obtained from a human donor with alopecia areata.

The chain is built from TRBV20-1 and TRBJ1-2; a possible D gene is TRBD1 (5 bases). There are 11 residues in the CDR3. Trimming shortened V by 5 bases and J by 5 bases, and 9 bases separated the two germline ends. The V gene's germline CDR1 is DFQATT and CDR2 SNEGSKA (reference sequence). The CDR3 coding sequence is TGCAGTGCTCAAGGGGTATATGGCTACACCTTC. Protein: CSAQGVYGYTF.

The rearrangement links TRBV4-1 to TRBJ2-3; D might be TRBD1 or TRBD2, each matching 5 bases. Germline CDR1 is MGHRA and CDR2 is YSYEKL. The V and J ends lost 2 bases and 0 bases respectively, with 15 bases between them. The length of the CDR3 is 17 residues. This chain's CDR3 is CASSQPNRGKSTDTQYF. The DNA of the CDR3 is TGCGCCAGCAGCCAACCTAACCGGGGCAAGAGCACAGATACGCAGTATTTT.

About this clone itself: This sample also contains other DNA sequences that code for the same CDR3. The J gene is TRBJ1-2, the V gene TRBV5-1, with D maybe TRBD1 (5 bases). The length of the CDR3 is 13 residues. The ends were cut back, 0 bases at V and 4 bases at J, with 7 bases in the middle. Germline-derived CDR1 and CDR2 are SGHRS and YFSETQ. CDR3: CASSLGQTYGYTF. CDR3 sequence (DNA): TGCGCCAGCAGCTTGGGACAGACCTATGGCTACACCTTC.

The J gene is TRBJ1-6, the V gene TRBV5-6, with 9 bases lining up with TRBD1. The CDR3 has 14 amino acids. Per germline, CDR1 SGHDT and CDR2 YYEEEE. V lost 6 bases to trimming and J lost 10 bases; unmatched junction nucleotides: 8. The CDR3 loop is CASKLQGAGSPLHF. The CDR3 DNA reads TGTGCCAGCAAACTACAGGGGGCAGGCTCACCCCTCCACTTT.

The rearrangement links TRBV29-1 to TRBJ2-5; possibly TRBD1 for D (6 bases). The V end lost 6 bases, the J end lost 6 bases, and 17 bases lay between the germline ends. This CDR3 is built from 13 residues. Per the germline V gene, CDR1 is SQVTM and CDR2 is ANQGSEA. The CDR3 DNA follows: TGCAGCGTGGCCCCCACAGGGAGACAGACCCAGTACTTC. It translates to CSVAPTGRQTQYF.

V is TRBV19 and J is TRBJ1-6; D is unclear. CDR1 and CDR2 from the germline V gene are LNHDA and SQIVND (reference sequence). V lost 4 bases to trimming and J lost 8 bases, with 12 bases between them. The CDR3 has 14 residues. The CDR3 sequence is CASSNGAAYSPLHF. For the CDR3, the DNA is TGTGCCAGTAGTAACGGTGCGGCTTATTCACCCCTCCACTTT.

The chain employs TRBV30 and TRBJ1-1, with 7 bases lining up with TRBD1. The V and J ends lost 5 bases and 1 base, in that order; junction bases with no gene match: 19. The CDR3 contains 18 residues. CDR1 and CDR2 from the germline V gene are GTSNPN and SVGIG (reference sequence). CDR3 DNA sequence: TGTGCCTGGTTACCGTACACAACGATCTCAGGGGGGAACACTGAAGCTTTCTTT. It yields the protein CAWLPYTTISGGNTEAFF.

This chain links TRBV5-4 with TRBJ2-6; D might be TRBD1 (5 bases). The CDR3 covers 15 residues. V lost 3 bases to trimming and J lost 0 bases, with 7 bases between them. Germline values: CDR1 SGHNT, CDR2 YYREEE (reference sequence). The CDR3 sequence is CASSSQGSGANVLTF. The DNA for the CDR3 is TGTGCCAGCAGCTCCCAGGGCTCTGGGGCCAACGTCCTGACTTTC.

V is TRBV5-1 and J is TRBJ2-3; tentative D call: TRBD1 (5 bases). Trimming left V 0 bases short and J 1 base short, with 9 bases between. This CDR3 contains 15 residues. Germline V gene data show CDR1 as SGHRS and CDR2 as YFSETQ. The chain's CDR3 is CASSLGDSRTDTQYF. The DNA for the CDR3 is TGCGCCAGCAGCTTGGGCGACAGCCGCACAGATACGCAGTATTTT. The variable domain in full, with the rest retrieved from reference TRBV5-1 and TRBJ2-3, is KAGVTQTPRYLIKTRGQQVTLSCSPISGHRSVSWYQQTPGQGLQFLFEYFSETQRNKGNFPGRFSGRQFSNSRSEMNVSTLELGDSALYLCASSLGDSRTDTQYFGPGTRLTVL.

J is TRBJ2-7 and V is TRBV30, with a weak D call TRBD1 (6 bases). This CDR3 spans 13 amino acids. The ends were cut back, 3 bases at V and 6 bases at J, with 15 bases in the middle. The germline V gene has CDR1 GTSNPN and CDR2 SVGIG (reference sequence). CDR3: CAWRRTASSEQYF. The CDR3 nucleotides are TGTGCCTGGAGACGGACAGCCAGCAGCGAGCAGTACTTC. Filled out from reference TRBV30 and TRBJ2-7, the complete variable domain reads SQTIHQWPATLVQPVGSPLSLECTVEGTSNPNLYWYRQAAGRGLQLLFYSVGIGQISSEVPQNLSASRPQDRQFILSSKKLLLSDSGFYLCAWRRTASSEQYFGPGTRLTVT.

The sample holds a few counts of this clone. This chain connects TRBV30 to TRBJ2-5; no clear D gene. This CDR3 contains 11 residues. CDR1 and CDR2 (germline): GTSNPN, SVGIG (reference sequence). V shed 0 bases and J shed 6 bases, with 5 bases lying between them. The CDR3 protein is CAWSVQKTQYF. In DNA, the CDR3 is TGTGCCTGGAGTGTACAGAAGACCCAGTACTTC.

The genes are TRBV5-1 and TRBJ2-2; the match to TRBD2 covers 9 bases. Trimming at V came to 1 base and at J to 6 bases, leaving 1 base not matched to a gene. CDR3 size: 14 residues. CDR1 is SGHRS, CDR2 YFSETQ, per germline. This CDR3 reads CASSLRTSAGELFF. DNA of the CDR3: TGCGCCAGCAGCTTGAGGACTAGCGCCGGGGAGCTGTTTTTT.

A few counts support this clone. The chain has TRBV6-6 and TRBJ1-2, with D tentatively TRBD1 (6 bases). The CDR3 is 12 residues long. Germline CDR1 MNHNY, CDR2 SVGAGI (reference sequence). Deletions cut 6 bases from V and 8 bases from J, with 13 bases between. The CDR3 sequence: CASSYREGGYTF. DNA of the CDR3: TGTGCCAGCAGCTACAGGGAGGGCGGCTACACCTTC.

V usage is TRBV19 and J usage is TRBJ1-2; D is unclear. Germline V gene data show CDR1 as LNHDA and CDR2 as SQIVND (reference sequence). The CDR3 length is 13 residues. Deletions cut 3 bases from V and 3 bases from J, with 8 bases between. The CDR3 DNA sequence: TGTGCCAGTAGTATGCGGGATCACTATGGCTACACCTTC. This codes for CASSMRDHYGYTF.

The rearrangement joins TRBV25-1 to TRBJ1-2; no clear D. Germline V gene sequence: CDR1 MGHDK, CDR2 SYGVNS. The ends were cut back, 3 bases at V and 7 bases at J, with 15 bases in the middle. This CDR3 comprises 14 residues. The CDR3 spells CASSDISRFIGYTF. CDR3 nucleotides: TGTGCCAGCAGTGATATAAGCAGGTTCATTGGCTACACCTTC.

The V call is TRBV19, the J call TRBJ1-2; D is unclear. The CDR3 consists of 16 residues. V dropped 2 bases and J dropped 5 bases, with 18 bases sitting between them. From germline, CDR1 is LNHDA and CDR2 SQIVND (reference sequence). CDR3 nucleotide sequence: TGTGCCAGTAGTATACGGCACGACATCGGGGATTATGGCTACACCTTC. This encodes CASSIRHDIGDYGYTF.

The CDR3 region has the DNA TGTGCCAGCAGCAGAGACCCGGACTACGAGCAGTACTTC. Protein sequence: CASSRDPDYEQYF. The chain has TRBV9 and TRBJ2-7, with D uncertain. The ends were cut back, 4 bases at V and 3 bases at J, with 11 bases in the middle. The germline V gene encodes CDR1 SGDLS and CDR2 YYNGEE. The CDR3 loop spans 13 amino acids.

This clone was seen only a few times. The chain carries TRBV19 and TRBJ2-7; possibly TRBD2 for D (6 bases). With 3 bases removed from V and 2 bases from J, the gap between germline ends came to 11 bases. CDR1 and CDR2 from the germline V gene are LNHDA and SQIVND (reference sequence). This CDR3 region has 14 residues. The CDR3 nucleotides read TGTGCCAGTAGTATTACGGGACTCGCCTACGAGCAGTACTTC. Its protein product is CASSITGLAYEQYF.

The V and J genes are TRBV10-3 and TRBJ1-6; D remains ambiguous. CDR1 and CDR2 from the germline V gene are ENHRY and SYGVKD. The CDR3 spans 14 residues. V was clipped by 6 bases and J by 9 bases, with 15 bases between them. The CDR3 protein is CAISIREKGSPLHF. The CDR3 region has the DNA TGTGCCATCAGCATCCGGGAGAAAGGTTCACCCCTCCACTTT.

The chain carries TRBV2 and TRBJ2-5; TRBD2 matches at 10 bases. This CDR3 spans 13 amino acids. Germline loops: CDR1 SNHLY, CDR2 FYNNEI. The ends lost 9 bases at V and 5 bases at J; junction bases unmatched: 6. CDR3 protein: CASRTSGDETQYF. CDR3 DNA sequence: TGTGCCAGTCGAACTAGCGGGGACGAGACCCAGTACTTC. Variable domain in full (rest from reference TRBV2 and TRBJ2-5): EPEVTQTPSHQVTQMGQEVILRCVPISNHLYFYWYRQILGQKVEFLVSFYNNEISEKSEIFDDQFSVERPDGSNFTLKIRSTKLEDSAMYFCASRTSGDETQYFGPGTRLLVL.

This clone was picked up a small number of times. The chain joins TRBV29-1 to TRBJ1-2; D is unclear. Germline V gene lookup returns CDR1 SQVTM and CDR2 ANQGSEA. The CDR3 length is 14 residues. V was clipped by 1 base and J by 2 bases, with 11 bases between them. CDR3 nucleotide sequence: TGCAGCGTTGAAGTTGTAGGTCCGAACTATGGCTACACCTTC. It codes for CSVEVVGPNYGYTF.

CDR3 nucleotide sequence: TGTGCCACCAGCGGGACAGGGAGTCTTGCGGATACGCAGTATTTT. Translating it yields CATSGTGSLADTQYF. The V and J genes are TRBV15 and TRBJ2-3; TRBD1 aligns across 9 bases. Germline values: CDR1 LNHNV, CDR2 YYDKDF (reference sequence). V lost 5 bases and J lost 6; bases outside the gene matches: 9. This CDR3 has 15 residues. The variable domain in full, with the rest retrieved from reference TRBV15 and TRBJ2-3, is DAMVIQNPRYQVTQFGKPVTLSCSQTLNHNVMYWYQQKSSQAPKLLFHYYDKDFNNEADTPDNFQSRRPNTSFCFLDIRSPGLGDTAMYLCATSGTGSLADTQYFGPGTRLTVL.

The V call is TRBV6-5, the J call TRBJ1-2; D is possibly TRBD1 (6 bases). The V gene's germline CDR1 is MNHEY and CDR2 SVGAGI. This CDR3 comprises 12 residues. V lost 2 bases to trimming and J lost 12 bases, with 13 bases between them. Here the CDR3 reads CASSYDRLEHTF. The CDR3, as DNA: TGTGCCAGCAGTTACGACAGGTTGGAACACACCTTC.

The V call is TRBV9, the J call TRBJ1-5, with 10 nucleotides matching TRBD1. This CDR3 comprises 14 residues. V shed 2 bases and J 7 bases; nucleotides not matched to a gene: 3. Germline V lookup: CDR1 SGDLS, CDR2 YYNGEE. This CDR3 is CASSVGTGAQPQHF. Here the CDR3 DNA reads TGTGCCAGCAGCGTGGGGACAGGGGCCCAGCCCCAGCATTTT.

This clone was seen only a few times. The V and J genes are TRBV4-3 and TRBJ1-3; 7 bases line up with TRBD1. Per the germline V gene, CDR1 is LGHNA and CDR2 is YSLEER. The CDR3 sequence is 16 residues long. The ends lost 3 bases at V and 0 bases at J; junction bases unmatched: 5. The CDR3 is CASSQLTGNSGNTIYF. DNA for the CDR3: TGCGCCAGCAGCCAGTTGACAGGGAACTCTGGAAACACCATATATTTT.

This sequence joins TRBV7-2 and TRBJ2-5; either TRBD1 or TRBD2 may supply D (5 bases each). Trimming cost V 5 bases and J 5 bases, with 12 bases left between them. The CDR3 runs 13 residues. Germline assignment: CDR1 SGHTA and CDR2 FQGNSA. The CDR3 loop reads CASSQGRGETQYF. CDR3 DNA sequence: TGTGCCAGCAGCCAAGGACGGGGCGAGACCCAGTACTTC. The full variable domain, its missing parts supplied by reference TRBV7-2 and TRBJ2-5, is GAGVSQSPSNKVTEKGKDVELRCDPISGHTALYWYRQSLGQGLEFLIYFQGNSAPDKSGLPSDRFSAERTGGSVSTLTIQRTQQEDSAVYLCASSQGRGETQYFGPGTRLLVL.

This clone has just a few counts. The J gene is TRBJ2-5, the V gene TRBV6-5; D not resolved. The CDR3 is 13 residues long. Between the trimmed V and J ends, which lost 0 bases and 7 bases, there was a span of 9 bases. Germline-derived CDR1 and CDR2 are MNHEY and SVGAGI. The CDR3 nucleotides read TGTGCCAGCAGTTACTCTTTGGATGGGACCCAGTACTTC. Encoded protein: CASSYSLDGTQYF.

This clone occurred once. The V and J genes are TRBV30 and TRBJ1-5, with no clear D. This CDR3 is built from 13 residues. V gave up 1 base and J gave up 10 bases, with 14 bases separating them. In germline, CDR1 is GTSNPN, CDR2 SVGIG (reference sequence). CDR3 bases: TGTGCCTGGAGTGCCTCTTCTCCAATCCCCCAGCATTTT. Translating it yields CAWSASSPIPQHF.